These 4 T cell receptor beta chains came from one sample sequenced in a study of cytomegalovirus exposure and HLA in healthy donors. The PCR made use of 60 Vbeta and 13 Jbeta primers. Here immunoSEQ multiplex PCR was the method, and the copy in TCRdb shows in-frame clones only, minus some. Of around 100,000 clones listed, 65% to 75% are singletons. The source material was PBMCs. The source of these receptors is a middle-aged woman in good health and CMV-seronegative.

The J gene is TRBJ2-3, the V gene TRBV4-3; D remains unclear. The germline V gene has CDR1 LGHNA and CDR2 YSLEER. Trimming removed 1 base from V and 3 bases from J, with 14 bases in between. This CDR3 comprises 16 residues. CDR3 region: CASSQGEEYRTDTQYF. The CDR3 nucleotides are TGCGCCAGCAGCCAAGGCGAGGAGTATAGGACAGATACGCAGTATTTT.

This chain links TRBV7-3 with TRBJ1-2; 7 nucleotides line up with TRBD1. The CDR3 runs to 13 residues. Germline CDR1 is SGHTA and CDR2 is FQGTGA. V was pared by 2 bases and J by 8 bases, with 5 bases of the junction left unmatched. The DNA for the CDR3 is TGTGCCAGCAGCTTATCCCAGGGGGGCGGCTACACCTTC. This sequence encodes CASSLSQGGGYTF.

This clone was seen a handful of times. The chain carries TRBV7-8 and TRBJ2-3; 8 bases fit TRBD1. Per the germline V gene, CDR1 is SGHVS and CDR2 is FQNEAQ. This CDR3 spans 14 amino acids. Unmatched junction bases numbered 6, after V lost 4 bases and J lost 6 bases. This CDR3 reads CASSSWTGSDTQYF. Written as DNA, the CDR3 is TGTGCCAGCAGCTCTTGGACAGGGTCCGATACGCAGTATTTT.

The J gene is TRBJ2-3, the V gene TRBV19, with TRBD2 identical over 11 bases. The J segment lost 2 bases and the V segment lost 6 bases, leaving 7 bases of the junction unmatched. The germline CDR1 and CDR2 sequences are LNHDA and SQIVND (reference sequence). This CDR3 is 16 amino acids long. CDR3 bases: TGTGCCAGTAGCGACACTAGCGGGGGACTCACAGATACGCAGTATTTT. Translating gives CASSDTSGGLTDTQYF.